The source of this T cell receptor (beta chain) is a study of blood T cells in healthy people across ages. Then a second PCR, running about 6 to 11 cycles, was carried out with a sample-barcoded 5' primer and a J-beta primer mix. MiXCR, run by TCRdb on the 5' RACE reads, gives a single entry per CDR3 protein. The sample has about 1.5 million distinct CDR3 sequences; under 55% are singletons. This CDR3 has 14 residues. V lost 4 bases and J 5 bases, leaving 11 bases between the germline ends. Germline values: CDR1 MNHEY, CDR2 SVGAGI. Material for sequencing was blood. The V gene is TRBV6-5, the J gene TRBJ1-4; D gene uncertain. The origin of this receptor is a woman between 18 and 29 years old in good health. The CDR3 DNA is TGTGCCAGCAGTTTGGGGAATCAAAATGAAAAACTGTTTTTT. This sequence encodes CASSLGNQNEKLFF.